The 17 T cell receptor beta chains in this list originate from one sample, sequenced in a study of OX40 agonist ivuxolimab in advanced cancers. The data were produced by immunoSEQ multiplex PCR, yet TCRdb's version contains in-frame clones alone and is incomplete. The repertoire has 50,000 to 60,000 clones, about four fifths of them found once; the top ten carry over 1%. The sample was CD4+ or CD8+ T cells sorted from blood, taken in a trial of the OX40 agonist ivuxolimab. The receptors shown here come from an adult with an advanced solid tumor such as melanoma, head and neck, liver or kidney cancer.

This clone was seen once. V and J are TRBV6-1 and TRBJ2-7, with D unresolved. V was clipped by 10 bases and J by 0 bases, with 19 bases between them. The CDR3 contains 15 residues. Germline CDR1 reads MNHNS; CDR2 reads SASEGT. The CDR3 reads CATHWPRQGSYEQYF. The CDR3 DNA sequence: TGTGCCACCCATTGGCCCCGACAAGGCTCCTACGAGCAGTACTTC.

This clone was observed a few times. Other DNA sequences in the sample encode the same CDR3. The chain is built from TRBV28 and TRBJ2-5; 8 bases match TRBD1. V dropped 7 bases and J dropped 2; count of bases not matched to a gene: 3. The CDR3 extends over 13 amino acids. Germline V lookup: CDR1 MDHEN, CDR2 SYDVKM. Written as DNA, the CDR3 is TGTGCCAGCAACCGGGACAGGCAAGAGACCCAGTACTTC. It codes for CASNRDRQETQYF.

This chain joins TRBV7-2 and TRBJ2-1; D is undetermined. V gave up 8 bases and J gave up 4 bases, with 18 bases separating them. This CDR3 spans 15 amino acids. The V gene's germline CDR1 is SGHTA and CDR2 FQGNSA. CDR3 nucleotide sequence: TGTGCCAGCGGAGTAGGAAGGGCCGGGTACAATGAGCAGTTCTTC. Its protein product is CASGVGRAGYNEQFF.

The chain couples TRBV7-3 to TRBJ2-7; D ambiguous. In germline, CDR1 is SGHTA, CDR2 FQGTGA. The ends were cut back, 3 bases at V and 0 bases at J, with 3 bases in the middle. This CDR3 has 12 residues. This CDR3 is CASSLSSYEQYF. The CDR3 nucleotides read TGTGCCAGCAGCTTGAGCTCCTACGAGCAGTACTTC.

V usage is TRBV19 and J usage is TRBJ2-6; tentative D call: TRBD2 (5 bases). Trimming stripped 3 bases from V and 0 bases from J, with 12 bases between. The germline CDR1 and CDR2 sequences are LNHDA and SQIVND (reference sequence). This CDR3 has 17 residues. The DNA of the CDR3 is TGTGCCAGTAGTATCAGAGCGGAAGGCTCTGGGGCCAACGTCCTGACTTTC. It encodes CASSIRAEGSGANVLTF.

This clone was seen a few times. The V and J genes are TRBV7-2 and TRBJ1-2; D not certain. Per germline, CDR1 SGHTA and CDR2 FQGNSA. The CDR3 consists of 13 residues. V was shortened by 2 bases and J by 6 bases, with 10 bases between the two germline ends. Written as DNA, the CDR3 is TGTGCCAGCAGCTTACTCTCGGGTAATGGCTACACCTTC. This gives the protein CASSLLSGNGYTF.

The count of this clone is one. This rearrangement joins TRBV19 to TRBJ1-4; D uncertain. With 7 bases removed from V and 4 bases from J, the gap between germline ends came to 16 bases. Per germline, CDR1 LNHDA and CDR2 SQIVND (reference sequence). The length of the CDR3 is 15 residues. CDR3 region: CASMPGPGLNEKLFF. As DNA, the CDR3 is TGTGCCAGTATGCCGGGCCCAGGCCTTAATGAAAAACTGTTTTTT.

The chain couples TRBV5-4 to TRBJ2-5; the D gene is possibly TRBD1 (5 bases). This CDR3 contains 15 residues. CDR1 SGHNT and CDR2 YYREEE come from the germline V gene (reference sequence). Deletions cut 0 bases from V and 1 base from J, with 10 bases between. CDR3 in DNA: TGTGCCAGCAGCTTGGTTACAAGGGGCCAAGAGACCCAGTACTTC. Its translation: CASSLVTRGQETQYF.

This rearrangement joins TRBV9 to TRBJ2-3; D is uncertain. Trimming removed 2 bases at V and 6 bases at J, with 7 bases between. Germline V gene lookup returns CDR1 SGDLS and CDR2 YYNGEE. This CDR3 has 12 amino acids. This CDR3 is CASSVSGDTQYF. Here the CDR3 DNA reads TGTGCCAGCAGCGTTAGTGGGGATACGCAGTATTTT.

The chain employs TRBV5-1 and TRBJ1-1; D is undetermined. Trimming cost V 5 bases and J 4 bases, with 18 bases left between them. The germline V gene encodes CDR1 SGHRS and CDR2 YFSETQ. The CDR3 runs to 15 residues. CDR3 coding DNA: TGCGCCAGCAGATCAACCTCGGGTGCCAGCACTGAAGCTTTCTTT. Its translation is CASRSTSGASTEAFF.

V usage is TRBV19 and J usage is TRBJ2-3; unclear D gene. Germline lookup yields CDR1 LNHDA and CDR2 SQIVND (reference sequence). The CDR3 runs 12 residues. V lost 11 bases, J lost 5 bases, and 14 bases lay in between. For the CDR3, the DNA is TGTGCCTGCAGGATCGTGGGAGATACGCAGTATTTT. Amino acids: CACRIVGDTQYF.

This sequence joins TRBV7-9 and TRBJ2-5; the D is unclear. Trimming removed 5 bases at V and 2 bases at J, with 9 bases between. Germline V gives CDR1 SEHNR, CDR2 FQNEAQ (reference sequence). CDR3 length: 13 amino acids. The CDR3 nucleotides are TGTGCCAGCAGCACTGGTCAACAAGAGACCCAGTACTTC. It encodes CASSTGQQETQYF.

The rearrangement uses TRBV5-1 and TRBJ2-7, with D unclear. From germline, CDR1 is SGHRS and CDR2 YFSETQ. The CDR3 is 14 amino acids. V lost 2 bases to trimming and J lost 0 bases, with 9 bases between them. This CDR3 is CASSFQASSYEQYF. The CDR3 DNA follows: TGCGCCAGCAGCTTCCAGGCCAGCTCCTACGAGCAGTACTTC.

The chain employs TRBV5-4 and TRBJ1-2; 11 bases line up with TRBD1. V lost 2 bases to trimming and J lost 6 bases; unmatched junction nucleotides: 12. Germline assignment: CDR1 SGHNT and CDR2 YYREEE (reference sequence). CDR3 length: 17 amino acids. For the CDR3, the DNA is TGTGCCAGCAGCTTATTCGGGACAGGGGGGAAGGGGGATGGCTACACCTTC. Amino acid sequence: CASSLFGTGGKGDGYTF.

The V call is TRBV18, the J call TRBJ2-3; D remains unclear. The CDR3 has 14 amino acids. Germline V gives CDR1 KGHSH, CDR2 LQKENI. Trimming cost V 3 bases and J 0 bases, with 7 bases left between them. The CDR3 nucleotides are TGTGCCAGCTCACCCCTCCGGAGCACAGATACGCAGTATTTT. Translated, it gives CASSPLRSTDTQYF.

The V gene is TRBV2, the J gene TRBJ1-1; 11 bases fit TRBD1. Germline V gene lookup returns CDR1 SNHLY and CDR2 FYNNEI. This CDR3 spans 13 amino acids. Trimming took 9 bases from V and 4 from J; bases not matched to a gene: 4. The CDR3 DNA reads TGTGCCAGAGCCGGGACAGGGGGCACTGAAGCTTTCTTT. This translates into CARAGTGGTEAFF.

The rearrangement links TRBV19 to TRBJ2-1; D tentatively fits TRBD1 or TRBD2 (5 bases each). Deletions cut 5 bases from V and 2 bases from J, with 10 bases between. The germline V gene encodes CDR1 LNHDA and CDR2 SQIVND (reference sequence). The CDR3 consists of 14 residues. The CDR3 here is CASSGRGTYNEQFF. For the CDR3, the DNA is TGTGCCAGTAGTGGACGGGGCACCTACAATGAGCAGTTCTTC.